The source of this T cell receptor beta chain is a study of blood T cell repertoires in COVID-19. Overall study: The samples span acute and convalescent COVID-19 from the United States, Italy and Spain.

This clone has just a few counts. Profiled with immunoSEQ multiplex PCR; TCRdb holds only in-frame clones, not every one. The sample holds around 140,000 clones; about three quarters are singletons and the top ten take about 9.4%. CDR1 LGHNA and CDR2 YNFKEQ come from the germline V gene. V was clipped by 2 bases and J by 2 bases, with 13 bases between them. The CDR3 spans 15 residues. This TCR came from a woman between 50 and 59 years old with active or convalescent COVID-19. The sequencing sample was made of peripheral blood. J is TRBJ2-7 and V is TRBV4-2; possibly TRBD2 for D (5 bases). This CDR3 reads CASSQMTKLAYEQYF. The CDR3 coding sequence is TGTGCCAGCAGCCAAATGACTAAACTTGCCTACGAGCAGTACTTC.